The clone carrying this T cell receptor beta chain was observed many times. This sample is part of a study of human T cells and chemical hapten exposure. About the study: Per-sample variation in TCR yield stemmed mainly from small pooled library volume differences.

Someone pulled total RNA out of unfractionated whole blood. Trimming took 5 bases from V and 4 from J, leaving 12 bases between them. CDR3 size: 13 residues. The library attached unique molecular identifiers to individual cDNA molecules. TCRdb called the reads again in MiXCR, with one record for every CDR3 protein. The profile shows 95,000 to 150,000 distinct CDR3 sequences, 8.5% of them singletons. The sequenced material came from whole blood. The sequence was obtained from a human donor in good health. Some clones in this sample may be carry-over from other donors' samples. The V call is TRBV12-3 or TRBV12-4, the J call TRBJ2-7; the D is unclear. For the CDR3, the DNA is TGTGCCAGCAGTAGCAGACGTCCTTACGAGCAGTACTTC. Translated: CASSSRRPYEQYF.